This TCR beta chain was identified in a study of cytomegalovirus exposure and HLA in healthy donors. Whole-study findings and limits: Researchers reportedly found TCR beta sequences accurately predicted most subjects' HLA-A and HLA-B alleles. A few of the chains that were CMV-associated were confirmed in vitro to be specific for CMV antigens.

Germline V gene data show CDR1 as GTSNPN and CDR2 as SVGIG (reference sequence). The trim removed 4 bases at V and 0 bases at J, leaving 1 base unmatched. The CDR3 sequence is 14 residues long. Researchers ran the PCR with 60 Vbeta and 13 Jbeta primers. Repertoires were generated with immunoSEQ multiplex PCR, while TCRdb's copy carries only in-frame clones and drops some. Among 150,000 to 200,000 clones, 75% to 90% were seen once, and the ten largest hold 0.65%. Turning to this clone: Antigen specificity is unknown.

The sample consisted of PBMCs. The source is a boy younger than 18 in good health and CMV-seronegative. The chain joins TRBV30 to TRBJ2-2; 8 bases map to TRBD2. The CDR3 DNA is TGTGCCTGGAAAGCGGGGGCGAACACCGGGGAGCTGTTTTTT. Its protein product is CAWKAGANTGELFF.